This T cell receptor beta chain was sequenced in a study of T cells in Graves' hyperthyroidism and ophthalmopathy. Study-wide points: Ophthalmopathy and stable hyperthyroidism were told apart by a 13 V-J model.

This clonotype was seen only a few times. Its cognate antigen is unknown. J gave up 5 bases and V 10 bases, and 17 bases lay outside the gene matches. In germline, CDR1 is MNHNS, CDR2 SASEGT. The CDR3 length is 15 residues. Clinical Activity Scores of at least 3, NOSPECS grades of at least 4 and durations under 3 months characterized ophthalmopathy patients. Thyroid ultrasound, orbital computed tomography, clinical symptoms, and serum thyroxine and TRAb underpinned diagnoses. There were TCR beta CDR3 regions amplified from RNA transcripts. The HTBI primer set was used in a first-round RT-PCR of the TCR CDR3. TCRdb itself ran the multiplex PCR reads through MiXCR, one entry per CDR3 protein. There are 250,000 to 400,000 distinct CDR3 sequences in the sample; about an eighth occur only once, and 30% to 35% lies in the top ten.

The sample was blood. The TCR originated in a middle-aged woman with Graves' ophthalmopathy. V and J are TRBV6-1 and TRBJ2-7, with 7 nucleotides matching TRBD2. The CDR3: CAIRPRGSLRNEQYF. Here the CDR3 DNA reads TGTGCCATCCGGCCCCGCGGGAGTCTTAGGAACGAGCAGTACTTC.